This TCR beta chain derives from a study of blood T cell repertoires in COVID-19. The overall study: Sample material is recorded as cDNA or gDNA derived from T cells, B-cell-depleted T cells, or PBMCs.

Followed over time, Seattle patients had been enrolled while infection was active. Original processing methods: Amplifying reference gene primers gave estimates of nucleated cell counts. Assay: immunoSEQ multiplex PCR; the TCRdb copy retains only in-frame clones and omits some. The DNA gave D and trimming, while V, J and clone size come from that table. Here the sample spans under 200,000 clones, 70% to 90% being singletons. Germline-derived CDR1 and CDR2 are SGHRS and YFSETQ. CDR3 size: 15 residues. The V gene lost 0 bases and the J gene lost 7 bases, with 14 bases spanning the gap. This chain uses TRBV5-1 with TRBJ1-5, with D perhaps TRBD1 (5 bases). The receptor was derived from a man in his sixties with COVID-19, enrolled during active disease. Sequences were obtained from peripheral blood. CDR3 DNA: TGCGCCAGCAGCTTGGCCGGGACGGAGGGACAGCCCCAGCATTTT. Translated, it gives CASSLAGTEGQPQHF.